Listed below are T cell receptor beta chains from one sample, sequenced in a study of cytomegalovirus exposure and HLA in healthy donors. Sequenced by immunoSEQ multiplex PCR; TCRdb stores in-frame clones only, minus some. The table records about 84,000 clones, around 90% of them present only once. The source material was PBMCs. These receptors all stem from a man aged 25-45 years in good health and CMV-seronegative. Both conserved end residues are part of each CDR3. Only some rows state a clone size, as once, few, many or a class for expanded clones.

V	size	J	CDR3
TRBV5-1	once	TRBJ2-1	CASSTTGGAKNEQFF
TRBV10-2	.	TRBJ2-5	CASSEAGVKQETQYF
TRBV29-1	.	TRBJ2-7	CSVEDQSQYEQYF
TRBV18	.	TRBJ2-6	CASSLSPGTGSGANVLTF
TRBV7-6	.	TRBJ2-1	CASSPAHMSSYNEQFF
TRBV19	.	TRBJ2-5	CASSDKLETQYF
TRBV5-4	once	TRBJ1-3	CASSLRTGTGNTIYF
TRBV28	.	TRBJ2-7	CASDGTGPYEQYF
TRBV28	.	TRBJ1-2	CASSSGQHYGYTF
TRBV5-1	.	TRBJ2-1	CASSLDGSTYNEQFF
TRBV15	.	TRBJ1-3	CATGTGSSGNTIYF
TRBV7-6	.	TRBJ2-2	CASSPSPPGGGELFF
TRBV7-6	once	TRBJ2-5	CASSLGLGETQYF